The 13 T cell receptor beta chains reported below all come from one sample, sequenced in a study of cytomegalovirus exposure and HLA in healthy donors. 13 Jbeta primers and 60 Vbeta primers were used for the PCR. Some clones are missing from TCRdb's copy, which holds only in-frame ones; the method was immunoSEQ multiplex PCR. The table lists some 120,000 clones, 15% of them singletons. The sample consisted of PBMCs. The source of these receptors is a woman under 30 in good health and CMV-seronegative.

On this clone itself: Because the CDR3's place on the DNA is in doubt, the DNA is left out and the CDR3 is given as listed by TCRdb. This chain connects TRBV4-2 to TRBJ1-1. CDR1 and CDR2 (germline): LGHNA, YNFKEQ. Both ends counted, the CDR3 spans 16 residues. CDR3 protein: CASSLKLFFVNTEAFF.

The chain couples TRBV7-7 to TRBJ2-2; D unresolved. The CDR3 covers 12 residues. Germline V gene sequence: CDR1 SSHAT, CDR2 FNYEAQ (reference sequence). The CDR3 reads CAKVRDTGELFF. The CDR3 region has the DNA TGTGCTAAGGTCCGGGACACCGGGGAGCTGTTTTTT. Full variable domain (remainder filled in from reference TRBV7-7 and TRBJ2-2): GAGVSQSPRYKVTKRGQDVTLRCDPISSHATLYWYQQALGQGPEFLTYFNYEAQPDKSGLPSDRFSAERPEGSISTLTIQRTEQRDSAMYRCAKVRDTGELFFGEGSRLTVL.

The chain is built from TRBV30 and TRBJ2-7, with 9 bases fitting TRBD2. The CDR3 sequence is 20 residues long. Germline-derived CDR1 and CDR2 are GTSNPN and SVGIG (reference sequence). V lost 1 base to trimming and J lost 5 bases; unmatched junction nucleotides: 24. CDR3 in DNA: TGTGCCTGGAGTGCCGGGACTAGCACACACCTTCAGCGCTTCACCCACGAGCAGTACTTC. Translation: CAWSAGTSTHLQRFTHEQYF.

The genes are TRBV9 and TRBJ2-1, with 9 bases fitting TRBD2. CDR3 length: 17 residues. Germline V CDR1 and CDR2: SGDLS, YYNGEE. V dropped 0 bases and J dropped 2; count of bases not matched to a gene: 6. In DNA form, the CDR3 reads TGTGCCAGCAGCGTAGGGGCTAGCGGGATTACCTACAATGAGCAGTTCTTC. It yields the protein CASSVGASGITYNEQFF. Complete variable domain (other parts from reference TRBV9 and TRBJ2-1): DSGVTQTPKHLITATGQRVTLRCSPRSGDLSVYWYQQSLDQGLQFLIQYYNGEERAKGNILERFSAQQFPDLHSELNLSSLELGDSALYFCASSVGASGITYNEQFFGPGTRLTVL.

V gene TRBV12-2 combines with J gene TRBJ1-2; TRBD1, the D gene given by the table, was not confirmed from the DNA. TRBV12-2 is listed as a pseudogene. CDR3 length equals 14 residues. CDR3: CASRLATGGHGYTF. The CDR3 nucleotides are TGTGCAAGTCGCTTAGCAACAGGGGGGCATGGCTACACCTTC.

This clone came up a few times. The V call is TRBV4-3, the J call TRBJ1-1; D possibly corresponds to TRBD1 (5 bases). Trimming took 0 bases from V and 2 from J, leaving 10 bases between them. CDR1 LGHNA and CDR2 YSLEER come from the germline V gene. The CDR3 has 15 amino acids. The CDR3, as DNA: TGCGCCAGCAGCCAAGATTTTGGGGCTAACACTGAAGCTTTCTTT. The encoded protein is CASSQDFGANTEAFF.

This chain links TRBV9 with TRBJ1-4; 7 bases are a match to TRBD1. This CDR3 comprises 15 residues. The germline CDR1 and CDR2 sequences are SGDLS and YYNGEE. The trim removed 3 bases at V and 5 bases at J, leaving 7 bases unmatched. The CDR3 bases are TGTGCCAGCAGCGGGGGACAGCGGGGGAATGAAAAACTGTTTTTT. Translation gives CASSGGQRGNEKLFF.

This clone came up a few times. In DNA form, the CDR3 reads TGTGCCAGCAGTTTATTCCTGGGTCCCCCTAGGAACACTGAAGCTTTCTTT. This translates into CASSLFLGPPRNTEAFF. This chain joins TRBV28 and TRBJ1-1; D gene uncertain. The CDR3 consists of 17 residues. V was shortened by 1 base and J by 1 base, with 16 bases between the two germline ends. Germline lookup yields CDR1 MDHEN and CDR2 SYDVKM.

V and J are TRBV4-1 and TRBJ2-1; D is unresolved. The ends were cut back, 1 base at V and 2 bases at J, with 9 bases in the middle. The CDR3 totals 15 residues. Per the germline V gene, CDR1 is MGHRA and CDR2 is YSYEKL. CDR3 loop: CASSQAGVPYNEQFF. In DNA, the CDR3 is TGCGCCAGCAGCCAAGCGGGTGTACCCTACAATGAGCAGTTCTTC.

Sample share makes this clone medium-sized. CDR3 sequence: CASTQGVGTGELFF. CDR3 coding DNA: TGTGCCAGCACACAGGGGGTTGGAACCGGGGAGCTGTTTTTT. The rearrangement joins TRBV6-1 to TRBJ2-2, with 8 bases aligning to TRBD1. The CDR3 sequence is 14 residues long. V shed 7 bases, J shed 5 bases, and the junction held 6 bases outside the gene matches. Germline loops: CDR1 MNHNS, CDR2 SASEGT.

This chain uses TRBV29-1 with TRBJ1-1; D is undetermined. V lost 6 bases to trimming and J lost 1 base, with 12 bases between them. The V gene's germline CDR1 is SQVTM and CDR2 ANQGSEA. The CDR3 is made up of 13 amino acids. The CDR3 region is CSVRRLQNTEAFF. The CDR3 DNA reads as TGCAGCGTACGAAGACTTCAGAACACTGAAGCTTTCTTT.

This clone was detected a few times. This chain connects TRBV28 to TRBJ1-2; D remains ambiguous. Trimming left V 5 bases short and J 7 bases short, with 17 bases between. Germline V CDR1 and CDR2: MDHEN, SYDVKM. The CDR3 sequence is 14 residues long. CDR3 region: CASSLITPGSGYTF. CDR3 DNA sequence: TGTGCCAGCAGTCTCATTACGCCGGGGAGTGGCTACACCTTC.

This clone has just a few counts. The rearrangement joins TRBV6-1 to TRBJ2-4, with 10 bases fitting TRBD2. The CDR3 consists of 15 residues. The germline CDR1 and CDR2 sequences are MNHNS and SASEGT. V gave up 10 bases and J gave up 5 bases; unmatched junction bases: 11. CDR3 DNA: TGTGCCACCAGGCGGGCTAGCGGGAGTCAAAACATTCAGTACTTC. As protein: CATRRASGSQNIQYF.